These T cell receptor beta chains were read from a single sample in a study of human T cells and chemical hapten exposure. TCRdb reanalysed the reads using MiXCR and keeps one entry per CDR3 protein. The sample yields more than 100,000 distinct CDR3 sequences, over 7% seen once. The sequenced sample consisted of whole blood. These receptors originate from a human donor in good health. Some clones in this sample may be carry-over from other donors' samples. CDR3s include the opening cysteine and the closing phenylalanine or tryptophan. A D gene is named only where the DNA matches it firmly. The size field is filled for only some rows; it gives once, few, many or a size class.

TRBV27	TRBD2	many	TRBJ2-3	CASSSLAGSLMGTDTQYF	TGTGCCAGCAGTTCACTAGCGGGATCTTTGATGGGCACAGATACGCAGTATTTT
TRBV3-1	-	-	TRBJ2-7	CASSQDWGGREQYF	TGTGCCAGCAGCCAAGATTGGGGGGGCCGGGAGCAGTACTTC
TRBV3-1	-	many	TRBJ1-3	CASSQGDGSSGNTIYF	TGTGCCAGCAGCCAAGGGGACGGGAGCTCTGGAAACACCATATATTTT
TRBV20-1	TRBD2	-	TRBJ2-1	CSARDRLAGAYNEQFF	TGCAGTGCTAGAGATCGATTAGCGGGGGCCTACAATGAGCAGTTCTTC
TRBV11-2	-	many	TRBJ2-3	CASSLEWPGSTDTQYF	TGTGCCAGCAGCTTAGAGTGGCCGGGAAGCACAGATACGCAGTATTTT
TRBV7-2	-	many	TRBJ2-3	CASSSSQRSTDTQYF	TGTGCCAGCAGCTCCTCCCAGCGGAGCACAGATACGCAGTATTTT
TRBV12-3/TRBV12-4	TRBD1	many	TRBJ1-1	CASSPWTGANTEAFF	TGTGCCAGCAGTCCCTGGACAGGGGCAAACACTGAAGCTTTCTTT
TRBV6-2/TRBV6-3	-	-	TRBJ2-7	CASSSLGAISYEQYF	TGTGCCAGCAGTTCCCTCGGGGCGATCTCCTACGAGCAGTACTTC
TRBV29-1	-	few	TRBJ2-2	CSVALGGGVGELFF	TGCAGCGTTGCCCTAGGGGGGGGCGTCGGGGAGCTGTTTTTT
TRBV3-1	-	many	TRBJ1-1	CASSPLWGEGTEAFF	TGTGCCAGCAGCCCCCTCTGGGGCGAAGGCACTGAAGCTTTCTTT
TRBV9	-	many	TRBJ1-1	CASSVSGVSGGTEAFF	TGTGCCAGCAGCGTCTCAGGGGTTTCGGGGGGAACTGAAGCTTTCTTT
TRBV19	-	many	TRBJ1-6	CASSMAAVGRNSPLHF	TGTGCCAGTAGTATGGCCGCAGTGGGCAGAAATTCACCCCTCCACTTT
TRBV14	TRBD2	few	TRBJ2-1	CASSQLITSASYNEQFF	TGTGCCAGCAGCCAACTTATCACTAGCGCAAGCTACAATGAGCAGTTCTTC
TRBV12-3/TRBV12-4	TRBD2	few	TRBJ2-1	CASSPLAASYNEQFF	TGTGCCAGCAGTCCCCTAGCGGCTTCCTACAATGAGCAGTTCTTC
TRBV6-2/TRBV6-3	TRBD2	-	TRBJ2-7	CASSLAGVRSEQYF	TGTGCCAGCAGTTTAGCGGGAGTAAGGAGCGAGCAGTACTTC
TRBV27	-	-	TRBJ2-7	CASSLSLVLGGAGDREQYF	TGTGCCAGCAGTTTATCGTTGGTGTTAGGCGGCGCAGGGGATAGAGAGCAGTACTTC
TRBV12-3/TRBV12-4	TRBD1	few	TRBJ2-4	CASSQPSTGLQNIQYF	TGTGCCAGCAGCCAACCCTCGACAGGGTTGCAAAACATTCAGTACTTC
TRBV5-4	TRBD2	-	TRBJ2-7	CASSPNGAGDEQYF	TGTGCCAGCAGCCCGAATGGTGCGGGGGACGAGCAGTACTTC
TRBV7-8	TRBD2	few	TRBJ2-5	CASSLGSGREETQYF	TGTGCCAGCAGCTTAGGTTCGGGGAGGGAAGAGACCCAGTACTTC
TRBV18	TRBD1	-	TRBJ2-3	CASSPQGQGADTQYF	TGTGCCAGCTCACCGCAGGGACAGGGAGCAGATACGCAGTATTTT
TRBV7-9	TRBD1	-	TRBJ2-5	CASSQDRRQETQYF	TGTGCCAGCAGCCAGGACAGGCGGCAAGAGACCCAGTACTTC
TRBV11-1	TRBD2	once	TRBJ2-5	CASSLEASGLAKETQYF	TGTGCCAGCAGCTTAGAAGCGTCGGGACTAGCCAAAGAGACCCAGTACTTC